This T cell receptor beta chain appears in the sequencing data of a study of vaccination effects on CD4 cells after COVID-19 (dated by TCRdb to between 2021 and 2023). About the full investigation: Across the study, the median time from the second dose to post-vaccine sampling was 72 days (range 14 to 241). SARS-CoV-2 spike-specific CD4+ TCR repertoires from before and after mRNA vaccination were compared in COVID-19 convalescent patients and in infection-naive vaccine recipients. Altogether, 10 COVID-19 convalescent patients and 4 SARS-CoV-2-naive healthy vaccine recipients made up the full study. Cultures from other donors in the study were sequenced with the Oncomine TCR Beta short-read assay on an Illumina iSeq 100. General conclusions and limits of the study: In healthy vaccine recipients, vaccine-induced clones were almost all SARS-CoV-2 mono-reactive, with only 1 of 255 being cross-reactive with common cold coronaviruses. At late post-vaccination timepoints, both infection-induced and vaccine-induced clones showed marked clonal contraction, consistent with waning T cell responses. Only a small number of convalescent patients were included, and no early post-infection timepoints were available, which limited the study.

On this clone: Its antigen remains undetermined. The sample holds no much larger clone one base away, and base qualities are not on file.

The ViraFEST assay stimulated PBMC with viral peptide pools and then used TCR sequencing to identify antigen-specific CD4+ T cell clonotypes by expansion. After 10 to 11 days of culture, CD4+ T cells were isolated with the EasySep CD4+ T cell isolation kit. Two doses of either the BNT162b2 or the mRNA-1273 mRNA SARS-CoV-2 vaccine were administered to participants. Negative nucleocapsid antibody results before and after vaccination confirmed that the healthy vaccine recipients had no prior SARS-CoV-2 infection. Some 2 million PBMC per well were cultured in IMDM with about 4.6% human AB serum, 10 IU/ml IL-2 and gentamicin, plus 10 ug/ml peptides. On days 3 and 7, half of the culture medium was replaced with fresh IL-2-containing medium. Unless noted otherwise, every peptide stimulation condition was cultured in triplicate wells. Using Ficoll-Paque Plus gradient centrifugation, PBMC were separated from whole blood and then either used fresh or cryopreserved at -140C. The spike proteins of SARS-CoV-2 and of the common cold coronaviruses HCoV-NL63, HCoV-OC43 and HCoV-229E were spanned by overlapping peptide pools. The QIAamp micro DNA kit was used to extract genomic DNA from the cultured CD4+ T cells.

Library generation was performed with the immunoSEQ multiplex PCR assay. DNA from the cultured, isolated CD4+ T cells was subjected to TCR beta CDR3 sequencing. Per the original workflow: Non-productive TCR sequences were discarded, and reads were trimmed to the CDR3 region, with only CDR3s of 7 or more amino acids retained. The MANAFEST web app was used to pick out antigen-specific clonotypes by comparing their expansion in peptide wells with that in reference cultures. To count as positive, a clone had to show expansion at FDR<0.05 compared with the reference and with all other wells, an odds ratio above 5, and a frequency above 0.1% in two replicate wells. A clonotype was defined as cross-reactive if the clonotype was significantly expanded both in SARS-CoV-2 spike wells and in at least one common cold coronavirus spike condition. Using the stringdist R package, CDR3 similarity was measured by Levenshtein distance, and unrooted trees were constructed with ape in R 3.6.1. Entries here come from immuneACCESS through TCRdb and include only in-frame sequences with V and J called. Some clones fail to appear in such tables; in the studies checked, an unresolved V gene covers under half of the shortfall, and the cause of the remainder is unknown. For V, J and clone size, that table is used; D and trimming come from the DNA. The sample table holds 60,000 to 85,000 clones, of which around 74% were seen once. The leading ten clones occupy approximately 1.5% of the sample.

V lost 0 bases and J lost 1 base; the stretch between them is 6 bases long. Looking up the germline V gene (reference sequence) yields CDR1 LGHDT and CDR2 YNNKEL. From cysteine to phenylalanine, the CDR3 is 14 amino acids long. Just the 42-base CDR3 DNA is kept, in frame starting at base 1. Specimen: CD4+ T cells from PBMCs cultured with HCoV-229E spike peptides, collected after COVID-19 vaccination. Interpreted using the paper, the cell subset or site label stands for: HCoV-229E spike overlapping peptide pool stimulation. The sequence links TRBV3-1 (or the pseudogene TRBV3-2) to TRBJ2-5, with the D gene too uncertain to name. This clonotype was obtained from a human donor who received a COVID-19 vaccine. DNA sequence: TGTGCCAGCAGCCAAGATCTCCTCCAAGAGACCCAGTACTTC. Its translation reads: CASSQDLLQETQYF.